Listed below are T cell receptor beta chains from one sample, sequenced in a study of cytomegalovirus exposure and HLA in healthy donors. This table comes from immunoSEQ multiplex PCR, and its TCRdb copy is limited to in-frame clones, with some not included. The table gives around 150,000 clones; the top ten clones make up over 1% of it. Source material: PBMCs. These receptors were collected from a woman in her sixties or seventies in good health and CMV-seronegative. The CDR3 runs from the conserved cysteine through the conserved F or W. Fields, in order: J gene, V gene, CDR3 protein.

TRBJ1-5 | TRBV29-1 | CSVTGGQSNQPQHF
TRBJ2-7 | TRBV30 | CAWSGGGTSYEQYF
TRBJ2-1 | TRBV27 | CASNLTPPGRGWRNEQFF
TRBJ2-7 | TRBV11-3 | CASSLDWGPAYEQYF
TRBJ2-6 | TRBV10-1 | CASSEGGSGANVLTF
TRBJ2-6 | TRBV5-1 | CASSLEVESSGANVLTF
TRBJ2-3 | TRBV6-4 | CASSDSRGTDTQYF
TRBJ2-3 | TRBV11-3 | CASSLRGGSTDTQYF
TRBJ1-5 | TRBV27 | CASTPRGDLENQPQHF
TRBJ2-2 | TRBV6-1 | CASSDRGRNTGELFF
TRBJ2-2 | TRBV5-4 | CASSSRPGKNGELFF
TRBJ2-1 | TRBV14 | CASSQGVLRGGKVEQFF
TRBJ1-1 | TRBV30 | CAWSPTGTGGSEAFF
TRBJ1-1 | TRBV6-5 | CASMPRNMNTEAFF
TRBJ1-1 | TRBV5-1 | CASSNGQPLAEAFF
TRBJ1-1 | TRBV5-4 | CASSLVRGQGSPEAFF
TRBJ2-7 | TRBV6-5 | CASSYRDRGSYEQYF
TRBJ1-2 | TRBV9 | CASSQGTSSIYGYTF
TRBJ2-5 | TRBV11-2 | CASSLDLLRARETQYF
TRBJ1-6 | TRBV5-4 | CASSGGQGIVNSPLHF
TRBJ2-3 | TRBV6-5 | CASSSLTGTQYF
TRBJ1-3 | TRBV5-8 | CASSLEVAGNTIYF
TRBJ2-1 | TRBV5-1 | CASSLSLYLGNEQFF
TRBJ2-5 | TRBV5-6 | CASSALKTLASGKETQYF
TRBJ1-2 | TRBV7-9 | CASSLLGQNYGYTF
TRBJ2-2 | TRBV6-5 | CASRKGVGTGELFF
TRBJ2-7 | TRBV29-1 | CSVTLGVYEQYF
TRBJ1-2 | TRBV7-2 | CASSLGGTVYGYTF
TRBJ2-1 | TRBV9 | CASSVAGLAGLSEQFF
TRBJ1-2 | TRBV14 | CASSQDLEDGNYYGYTF
TRBJ2-7 | TRBV25-1 | CASSESSWQNEQYF
TRBJ2-3 | TRBV7-9 | CASSSYGATDTQYF
TRBJ2-7 | TRBV9 | CASSTVGQGAYEQYF
TRBJ1-5 | TRBV9 | CASSVAAGGDGQPQHF
TRBJ1-2 | TRBV11-3 | CASSMGGNYGYTF
TRBJ2-3 | TRBV5-6 | CASKYDRSTDTQYF
TRBJ2-1 | TRBV15 | CATSRAPPTKREVNEQFF
TRBJ2-3 | TRBV7-3 | CASSSLSDTQYF
TRBJ2-2 | TRBV7-9 | CASSLAGWGYERNTGELFF
TRBJ1-2 | TRBV11-2 | CASSFTQDGYTF
TRBJ2-7 | TRBV6-5 | CASSYSSLYEQYF
TRBJ1-3 | TRBV2 | CASSSGSSGNTIYF
TRBJ2-7 | TRBV12-5 | CASGPGQGAREQYF
TRBJ2-7 | TRBV10-1 | CASSSGTSGSYEQYF
TRBJ2-7 | TRBV19 | CASSMQGAHEQYF
TRBJ2-2 | TRBV5-1 | CASSSDPSRGTGELFF
TRBJ2-3 | TRBV28 | CASSFPSDTQYF
TRBJ2-7 | TRBV7-2 | CASSLGGGYEQYF
. | TRBV6-5 | CASSYHGGAYEQYF
TRBJ2-7 | TRBV7-3 | CASSLAGGPAYEQYF
TRBJ2-7 | TRBV6-6 | CASSNTGVGEQYF
TRBJ2-7 | TRBV7-7 | CASSSGTGAYEQYF
TRBJ2-3 | TRBV29-1 | CSVNRGLAGGTDTQYF
TRBJ2-2 | TRBV4-3 | CASSQDRATFSGGTGELFF
TRBJ2-1 | TRBV9 | CASSAKNYRVLGNEQFF
TRBJ1-1 | TRBV6-5 | CASSYGLGAFF
TRBJ2-1 | TRBV27 | CASSLSRDRDYNEQFF
TRBJ1-1 | TRBV27 | CASSLQGGDTEAFF
TRBJ1-3 | TRBV5-4 | CASSFKGQGATIYF
TRBJ2-7 | TRBV27 | CASSLDSGTYEQYF